The 32 T cell receptor beta chains below were found in one sample sequenced in a study of T cell responses to AZD1222 COVID-19 vaccine (dated by TCRdb to the early 2020s). Explained via the paper, the time point label denotes: baseline before first vaccination. The library was produced with the immunoSEQ multiplex PCR assay. Here the immuneACCESS table is served through TCRdb, limited to in-frame sequences with V and J called. Missing clones are a known gap in these copies; in checked studies unresolved V genes cover under half, and the rest lacks a known reason. For this sample there are about 110,000 clones; 85% to 90% appear just once. The ten largest clones capture about 2.5% of the sample. Sequenced material: peripheral blood, taken on day 0 of AZD1222 vaccination. These receptors were taken from an adult in good health.

This chain connects TRBV19 to TRBJ2-2; no clear D. The germline gives CDR1 LNHDA, CDR2 SQIVND (reference sequence). Trimming took off 0 bases at V and 4 bases at J, with 15 bases between the two ends. The CDR3 runs to 17 residues. In DNA form, the CDR3 reads TGTGCCAGTAGTATAGATCCATCCGCGACACTCACCGGGGAGCTGTTTTTT. It yields the protein CASSIDPSATLTGELFF.

This chain connects TRBV5-4 to TRBJ2-3; perhaps TRBD2 as D (6 bases). The germline V gene encodes CDR1 SGHNT and CDR2 YYREEE (reference sequence). This CDR3 is built from 15 residues. V shed 4 bases and J shed 2 bases, with 14 bases lying between them. The DNA of the CDR3 is TGTGCCAGCAGCACCCTGGGACTCCCCACAGATACGCAGTATTTT. Amino acid sequence: CASSTLGLPTDTQYF.

The V gene is TRBV18, the J gene TRBJ1-1; D is possibly TRBD1 (5 bases). V lost 6 bases and J lost 10, with 21 bases in between. Looked up from germline, CDR1 is KGHSH and CDR2 is LQKENI. The CDR3 is 14 amino acids. CDR3 amino acids: CASSLEGLYQGAFF. CDR3 in DNA: TGTGCCAGCTCTCTCGAGGGACTTTACCAGGGAGCTTTCTTT. The full variable domain, in which reference TRBV18 and TRBJ1-1 provide the parts outside the CDR3, is NAGVMQNPRHLVRRRGQEARLRCSPMKGHSHVYWYRQLPEEGLKFMVYLQKENIIDESGMPKERFSAEFPKEGPSILRIQQVVRGDSAAYFCASSLEGLYQGAFFGQGTRLTVV.

On this clone: The same CDR3 also results from other DNA sequences found in this sample. The chain employs TRBV18 and TRBJ1-5, with D unclear. The CDR3 has 12 residues. The ends were cut back, 0 bases at V and 7 bases at J, with 4 bases in the middle. Germline V CDR1 and CDR2: KGHSH, LQKENI. The CDR3 sequence: CASSPPGQPQHF. The CDR3 DNA sequence: TGTGCCAGCTCACCACCGGGGCAGCCCCAGCATTTT.

The chain links TRBV5-1 to TRBJ2-1; unclear D gene. The CDR3 spans 15 residues. CDR1 and CDR2 from the germline V gene are SGHRS and YFSETQ. With 0 bases removed from V and 0 bases from J, the gap between germline ends came to 7 bases. The CDR3 loop reads CASSLAGFSYNEQFF. In DNA form, the CDR3 reads TGCGCCAGCAGCTTGGCTGGGTTCTCCTACAATGAGCAGTTCTTC.

This clone appeared once. The J gene is TRBJ2-5, the V gene TRBV6-2 or TRBV6-3, with unresolved D. The CDR3 has 13 residues. The V and J ends lost 2 bases and 1 base respectively, with 5 bases between them. Germline V lookup: CDR1 MNHEY, CDR2 SVGEGT. CDR3 sequence (DNA): TGTGCCAGCAGTTACGCCCTCCAAGAGACCCAGTACTTC. It is translated as CASSYALQETQYF.

This clone was detected once. The chain employs TRBV7-2 and TRBJ2-7; 10 bases are a match to TRBD2. J lost 5 bases, V lost 5 bases, and 12 bases had no gene match. The CDR3 contains 16 residues. Germline V gene sequence: CDR1 SGHTA, CDR2 FQGNSA. CDR3 sequence reads: CASSAVAGGREHEQYF. The CDR3 DNA reads as TGTGCCAGCAGCGCCGTAGCGGGAGGAAGGGAACACGAGCAGTACTTC.

This chain uses TRBV6-2 or TRBV6-3 with TRBJ2-1; D perhaps matches TRBD2 (6 bases). CDR1 is MNHEY and CDR2 is SVGEGT in the germline V gene. CDR3 size: 15 residues. Deletions cut 3 bases from V and 3 bases from J, with 12 bases between. CDR3 loop: CASSYSGLDYNEQFF. DNA for the CDR3: TGTGCCAGCAGTTATTCGGGACTCGACTACAATGAGCAGTTCTTC.

The chain is built from TRBV4-2 and TRBJ2-5; D ambiguous. From germline, CDR1 is LGHNA and CDR2 YNFKEQ. V was trimmed by 1 base and J by 1 base, leaving 7 bases between them. This CDR3 contains 14 residues. The CDR3 bases are TGTGCCAGCAGCCAAGGGATCGCCCAAGAGACCCAGTACTTC. It translates to CASSQGIAQETQYF.

The chain combines TRBV11-2 with TRBJ1-1, with a weak D call TRBD1 (6 bases). Trimming pared 4 bases from V and 7 bases from J, leaving 16 bases between. Germline V CDR1 and CDR2: SGHAT, FQNNGV. This CDR3 contains 14 residues. The CDR3 here is CASSWHRVEGEAFF. The CDR3 bases are TGTGCCAGCAGCTGGCACAGGGTTGAGGGTGAAGCTTTCTTT.

The chain couples TRBV19 to TRBJ1-2; D is perhaps TRBD1 (6 bases). Germline V gene data show CDR1 as LNHDA and CDR2 as SQIVND (reference sequence). The V and J ends lost 1 base and 7 bases respectively, with 19 bases between them. The CDR3 spans 16 residues. CDR3 DNA: TGTGCCAGTAGTATAGGTGCACAGGGCCTTTTCGGTGGCTACACCTTC. Translating gives CASSIGAQGLFGGYTF.

The J gene is TRBJ2-1, the V gene TRBV6-5; D may be TRBD1 (7 bases). The CDR3 totals 13 residues. The V end was cut by 4 bases, the J end by 9 bases, with 13 bases between. CDR1 and CDR2 (germline): MNHEY, SVGAGI. DNA of the CDR3: TGTGCCAGCAGTTTTCCAGGGGGAGGTGAGCAGTTCTTC. Its protein product is CASSFPGGGEQFF.

The V call is TRBV18, the J call TRBJ2-2, with D perhaps TRBD2 (6 bases). Germline V gene sequence: CDR1 KGHSH, CDR2 LQKENI. The CDR3 spans 16 residues. Trimming cost V 2 bases and J 2 bases, with 12 bases left between them. Written as DNA, the CDR3 is TGTGCCAGCTCACCAAGGCGGGGTGCTAACACCGGGGAGCTGTTTTTT. Translating it yields CASSPRRGANTGELFF.

V usage is TRBV11-2 and J usage is TRBJ1-5; weak D call: TRBD1 (5 bases). Trimming took off 1 base at V and 14 bases at J, with 15 bases between the two ends. From germline, CDR1 is SGHAT and CDR2 FQNNGV. This CDR3 has 13 amino acids. The CDR3 spells CASSLADSGLKHF. CDR3 in DNA: TGTGCCAGCAGCTTAGCCGACAGCGGTTTAAAGCATTTT.

The rearrangement joins TRBV27 to TRBJ1-6; the match to TRBD1 covers 9 bases. V lost 0 bases, J lost 11 bases, and 5 bases stayed unmatched. Germline values: CDR1 MNHEY, CDR2 SMNVEV (reference sequence). The CDR3 length is 15 residues. The CDR3 is CASSLSTGGRAPLHF. In nucleotides, the CDR3 is TGTGCCAGCAGTTTATCCACAGGGGGCAGGGCACCCCTCCACTTT.

This chain joins TRBV2 and TRBJ1-4, with TRBD1 matching over 11 bases. Germline CDR1 is SNHLY and CDR2 is FYNNEI. V shed 6 bases, J shed 1 base, and the junction held 1 base outside the gene matches. This CDR3 has 15 amino acids. CDR3 coding DNA: TGTGCCAGCAGGGGGACAGGGGGAACTAATGAAAAACTGTTTTTT. It codes for CASRGTGGTNEKLFF. Complete variable domain (other parts from reference TRBV2 and TRBJ1-4): EPEVTQTPSHQVTQMGQEVILRCVPISNHLYFYWYRQILGQKVEFLVSFYNNEISEKSEIFDDQFSVERPDGSNFTLKIRSTKLEDSAMYFCASRGTGGTNEKLFFGSGTQLSVL.

J is TRBJ2-1 and V is TRBV7-8, with 7 bases fitting TRBD2. The CDR3 contains 16 residues. The V gene's germline CDR1 is SGHVS and CDR2 FQNEAQ. The junction had 8 bases not matched to a gene; V was cut back by 5 bases and J by 1 base. In nucleotides, the CDR3 is TGTGCCAGCAGCCCCAGGGCGGGGGAATCCTACAATGAGCAGTTCTTC. As protein: CASSPRAGESYNEQFF.

This sequence joins TRBV6-2 or TRBV6-3 and TRBJ1-5, with D hard to call. The CDR3 is 15 residues long. The ends were cut back, 5 bases at V and 0 bases at J, with 11 bases in the middle. Germline CDR1 is MNHEY and CDR2 is SVGEGT. The CDR3 loop reads CASSTRGSSNQPQHF. CDR3 DNA: TGTGCCAGCAGTACCAGAGGGAGTAGCAATCAGCCCCAGCATTTT.

The chain uses TRBV3-1 (or the pseudogene TRBV3-2) and TRBJ1-1; D unclear. CDR1 and CDR2 (germline): LGHDT, YNNKEL (reference sequence). V lost 4 bases and J lost 3, with 15 bases in between. This CDR3 contains 15 residues. The CDR3 nucleotides are TGTGCCAGCAGCCCACCTGGGCGGTTGGACACTGAAGCTTTCTTT. This translates into CASSPPGRLDTEAFF.

The V call is TRBV4-1, the J call TRBJ2-1; no clear D gene. Germline CDR1 is MGHRA and CDR2 is YSYEKL. The CDR3 sequence is 14 residues long. V lost 1 base and J 10 bases, leaving 14 bases between the germline ends. The CDR3 region has the DNA TGCGCCAGCAGCCAAGTGAGAGGTCCGATCGAGCAGTTCTTC. This gives the protein CASSQVRGPIEQFF.

The chain recombines TRBV2 with TRBJ1-2; D remains ambiguous. CDR1 SNHLY and CDR2 FYNNEI come from the germline V gene. The CDR3 is 15 residues long. V was clipped by 1 base and J by 4 bases, with 13 bases between them. This chain's CDR3 is CASSEGSSLSYGYTF. The CDR3, as DNA: TGTGCCAGCAGTGAAGGGAGCAGTCTGTCCTATGGCTACACCTTC. The full variable domain, in which reference TRBV2 and TRBJ1-2 provide the parts outside the CDR3, is EPEVTQTPSHQVTQMGQEVILRCVPISNHLYFYWYRQILGQKVEFLVSFYNNEISEKSEIFDDQFSVERPDGSNFTLKIRSTKLEDSAMYFCASSEGSSLSYGYTFGSGTRLTVV.

The rearrangement uses TRBV7-9 and TRBJ2-7; 12 bases are shared with TRBD2. The junction had 2 bases not matched to a gene; V was cut back by 4 bases and J by 4 bases. This CDR3 is built from 14 residues. Germline CDR1 is SEHNR and CDR2 is FQNEAQ (reference sequence). The CDR3, as DNA: TGTGCCAGCAGCTCAGGACTAGCGGGATACGAGCAGTACTTC. Protein: CASSSGLAGYEQYF.

This rearrangement joins TRBV6-5 to TRBJ2-2; weak D call: TRBD2 (6 bases). Trimming cost V 5 bases and J 7 bases, with 11 bases left between them. Germline V gene sequence: CDR1 MNHEY, CDR2 SVGAGI. The CDR3 is 13 amino acids. The DNA of the CDR3 is TGTGCCAGCAGTCTCTTGGGGGGCGGGGAGCTGTTTTTT. Translated: CASSLLGGGELFF.

This chain uses TRBV6-5 with TRBJ1-5; 7 bases line up with TRBD1. The CDR3 length is 15 residues. The junction had 5 bases not matched to a gene; V was cut back by 6 bases and J by 0 bases. Germline V gene sequence: CDR1 MNHEY, CDR2 SVGAGI. The CDR3 loop is CASRPDRTSNQPQHF. CDR3 DNA: TGTGCCAGCAGGCCGGACAGGACTAGCAATCAGCCCCAGCATTTT.

The V and J genes are TRBV9 and TRBJ1-3; D ambiguous. V shed 4 bases and J shed 1 base, with 12 bases lying between them. The germline V gene has CDR1 SGDLS and CDR2 YYNGEE. The CDR3 has 15 residues. The chain's CDR3 is CASSPTSGSGNTIYF. The CDR3 coding sequence is TGTGCCAGCAGCCCAACGTCGGGATCTGGAAACACCATATATTTT.

The CDR3 reads CASSRAGIRAQETQYF. CDR3 sequence (DNA): TGTGCCAGCAGTCGGGCCGGAATCCGGGCGCAAGAGACCCAGTACTTC. The rearrangement uses TRBV28 and TRBJ2-5; D uncertain. V was trimmed by 5 bases and J by 2 bases, leaving 18 bases between them. This CDR3 is 16 amino acids long. Germline V lookup: CDR1 MDHEN, CDR2 SYDVKM.

The chain employs TRBV7-8 and TRBJ1-2, with D perhaps TRBD1 (5 bases). The V end lost 5 bases, the J end lost 6 bases, and 16 bases lay between the germline ends. The CDR3 extends over 14 amino acids. In germline, CDR1 is SGHVS, CDR2 FQNEAQ. The CDR3 is CASSPRGGDHGYTF. CDR3 nucleotides: TGTGCCAGCAGCCCTCGGGGAGGGGACCATGGCTACACCTTC.

The rearrangement uses TRBV11-3 and TRBJ2-3; D ambiguous. Trimming pared 3 bases from V and 0 bases from J, leaving 10 bases between. This CDR3 region has 15 residues. Germline values: CDR1 SGHNT, CDR2 YENEEA. Here the CDR3 DNA reads TGTGCCAGCAGCTTCCCCGACCGAAGCACAGATACGCAGTATTTT. Amino acid sequence: CASSFPDRSTDTQYF.

This rearrangement joins TRBV2 to TRBJ2-1; D gene unclear. V was pared by 5 bases and J by 0 bases, with 11 bases between. The CDR3 contains 15 residues. Germline values: CDR1 SNHLY, CDR2 FYNNEI. The CDR3 DNA sequence: TGTGCCAGCAGTACCTACCTTAGCTCCTACAATGAGCAGTTCTTC. This sequence encodes CASSTYLSSYNEQFF.

The chain combines TRBV2 with TRBJ1-6; D gene unclear. The CDR3 has 13 amino acids. V lost 7 bases and J 7 bases, leaving 11 bases between the germline ends. Germline CDR1 is SNHLY and CDR2 is FYNNEI. The CDR3 coding sequence is TGTGCCAGCATTAAGGGATTAAATTCACCCCTCCACTTT. This encodes CASIKGLNSPLHF.

V gene TRBV7-9 combines with J gene TRBJ2-1; D ambiguous. The CDR3 totals 17 residues. Per the germline V gene, CDR1 is SEHNR and CDR2 is FQNEAQ (reference sequence). Trimming removed 1 base at V and 5 bases at J, with 18 bases between. The CDR3 bases are TGTGCCAGCAGCTTAGTACTCAGTAGTGGAAGACACAATGAGCAGTTCTTC. It codes for CASSLVLSSGRHNEQFF.

The rearrangement joins TRBV28 to TRBJ1-5, with D possibly TRBD1 on 5 matching bases. The CDR3 totals 17 residues. CDR1 and CDR2 from the germline V gene are MDHEN and SYDVKM. V was trimmed by 6 bases and J by 6 bases, leaving 24 bases between them. CDR3 in amino acids: CASRPPAGSHFAQPQHF. CDR3 bases: TGTGCCAGCAGGCCCCCAGCAGGGAGCCACTTCGCTCAGCCCCAGCATTTT.